The 8 T cell receptor beta chains reported below all come from one sample, sequenced in a study of human T cells and chemical hapten exposure. The total RNA was obtained from whole blood that was not fractionated. TCRdb reanalysed the 5' RACE reads using MiXCR and keeps one entry per CDR3 protein. The table has about 81,000 distinct CDR3 sequences, about 8% seen once. Receptor source: a male donor in good health.

This chain joins TRBV5-1 and TRBJ1-4; D possibly corresponds to TRBD1 (5 bases). CDR3 size: 13 residues. V lost 4 bases and J 5 bases, leaving 9 bases between the germline ends. Germline CDR1 reads SGHRS; CDR2 reads YFSETQ. In DNA, the CDR3 is TGCGCCAGCAGCCGGGACGGAAATGAAAAACTGTTTTTT. This codes for CASSRDGNEKLFF. Combining the CDR3 with reference TRBV5-1 and TRBJ1-4 gives the whole variable domain KAGVTQTPRYLIKTRGQQVTLSCSPISGHRSVSWYQQTPGQGLQFLFEYFSETQRNKGNFPGRFSGRQFSNSRSEMNVSTLELGDSALYLCASSRDGNEKLFFGSGTQLSVL.

The rearrangement links TRBV6-6 to TRBJ1-2, with a weak D call TRBD1 (6 bases). The CDR3 length is 15 residues. With 5 bases removed from V and 6 bases from J, the gap between germline ends came to 19 bases. Germline V lookup: CDR1 MNHNY, CDR2 SVGAGI (reference sequence). CDR3 in amino acids: CASSHTDVRGNGYTF. CDR3 DNA: TGTGCCAGCAGTCACACGGACGTCAGGGGAAATGGCTACACCTTC.

This clonotype was seen a handful of times. This rearrangement joins TRBV6-4 to TRBJ2-3; 7 bases are shared with TRBD1. Germline values: CDR1 MRHNA, CDR2 SNTAGT. This CDR3 has 15 residues. The ends lost 2 bases at V and 3 bases at J; junction bases unmatched: 5. CDR3 protein: CASSDGGQVTDTQYF. In DNA, the CDR3 is TGTGCCAGCAGTGACGGTGGACAGGTTACAGATACGCAGTATTTT.

This clonotype was counted many times. This chain uses TRBV20-1 with TRBJ2-1, with 9 bases lining up with TRBD2. Per germline, CDR1 DFQATT and CDR2 SNEGSKA (reference sequence). This CDR3 has 16 residues. The junction had 6 bases not matched to a gene; V was cut back by 0 bases and J by 3 bases. This CDR3 is CSARDRGGRDYNEQFF. The CDR3 region has the DNA TGCAGTGCTAGAGATCGCGGCGGGAGGGACTACAATGAGCAGTTCTTC.

The chain joins TRBV5-6 to TRBJ1-1; maybe TRBD1 (6 bases). The CDR3 length is 15 residues. The germline V gene has CDR1 SGHDT and CDR2 YYEEEE. Trimming took off 2 bases at V and 6 bases at J, with 17 bases between the two ends. The CDR3 loop is CASSLNRVRTAEAFF. DNA of the CDR3: TGTGCCAGCAGCTTAAACAGGGTTAGGACCGCTGAAGCTTTCTTT. Full variable domain (missing parts from reference TRBV5-6 and TRBJ1-1): DAGVTQSPTHLIKTRGQQVTLRCSPKSGHDTVSWYQQALGQGPQFIFQYYEEEERQRGNFPDRFSGHQFPNYSSELNVNALLLGDSALYLCASSLNRVRTAEAFFGQGTRLTVV.

This clonotype was found many times. The chain uses TRBV11-2 and TRBJ2-7; 12 nucleotides line up with TRBD1. Germline CDR1 SGHAT, CDR2 FQNNGV. CDR3 size: 15 residues. Trimming took 5 bases from V and 5 from J; bases not matched to a gene: 7. CDR3 sequence: CASSGGTGGPHEQYF. The CDR3 DNA is TGTGCCAGCAGCGGAGGGACAGGGGGCCCCCACGAGCAGTACTTC. Variable domain in full (rest from reference TRBV11-2 and TRBJ2-7): EAGVAQSPRYKIIEKRQSVAFWCNPISGHATLYWYQQILGQGPKLLIQFQNNGVVDDSQLPKDRFSAERLKGVDSTLKIQPAKLEDSAVYLCASSGGTGGPHEQYFGPGTRLTVT.

The chain links TRBV6-5 to TRBJ2-3, with TRBD2 identical over 11 bases. With 2 bases clipped from V and 6 bases from J, the junction kept 4 bases outside the gene matches. CDR1 and CDR2 (germline): MNHEY, SVGAGI. The CDR3 totals 15 residues. CDR3 sequence (DNA): TGTGCCAGCAGTTACACTAGCGGGAGTAAGGATACGCAGTATTTT. Protein: CASSYTSGSKDTQYF.

The chain carries TRBV5-6 and TRBJ1-4; D is uncertain. V was trimmed by 0 bases and J by 1 base, leaving 4 bases between them. The CDR3 spans 14 residues. Germline V gene sequence: CDR1 SGHDT, CDR2 YYEEEE. The CDR3, as DNA: TGTGCCAGCAGCTTGGGAAGAACTAATGAAAAACTGTTTTTT. This codes for CASSLGRTNEKLFF.